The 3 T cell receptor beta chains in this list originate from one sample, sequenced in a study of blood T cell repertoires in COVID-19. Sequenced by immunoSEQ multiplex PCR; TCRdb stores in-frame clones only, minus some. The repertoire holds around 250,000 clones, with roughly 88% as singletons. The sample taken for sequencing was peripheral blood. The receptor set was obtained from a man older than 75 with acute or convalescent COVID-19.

The chain's CDR3 is CASSLGAQDEKLFF. As DNA, the CDR3 is TGTGCCAGCAGCTTGGGGGCTCAAGATGAAAAACTGTTTTTT. J is TRBJ1-4 and V is TRBV7-9; a weak D match, TRBD1 (6 bases). V dropped 3 bases and J dropped 6 bases, with 11 bases sitting between them. The CDR3 runs to 14 residues. Germline V gene lookup returns CDR1 SEHNR and CDR2 FQNEAQ (reference sequence).

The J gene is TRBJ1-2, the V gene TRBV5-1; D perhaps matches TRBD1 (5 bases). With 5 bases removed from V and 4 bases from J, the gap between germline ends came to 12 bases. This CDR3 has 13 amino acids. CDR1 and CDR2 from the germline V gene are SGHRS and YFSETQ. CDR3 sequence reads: CASRSDSSYGYTF. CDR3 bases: TGCGCCAGCAGGTCTGACAGCAGCTATGGCTACACCTTC.

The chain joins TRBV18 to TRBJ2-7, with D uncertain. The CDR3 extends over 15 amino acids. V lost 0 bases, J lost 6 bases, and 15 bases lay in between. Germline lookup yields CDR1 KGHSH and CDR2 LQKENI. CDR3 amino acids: CASSPPAVRVGEQYF. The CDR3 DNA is TGTGCCAGCTCACCACCGGCGGTGAGAGTCGGCGAGCAGTACTTC.